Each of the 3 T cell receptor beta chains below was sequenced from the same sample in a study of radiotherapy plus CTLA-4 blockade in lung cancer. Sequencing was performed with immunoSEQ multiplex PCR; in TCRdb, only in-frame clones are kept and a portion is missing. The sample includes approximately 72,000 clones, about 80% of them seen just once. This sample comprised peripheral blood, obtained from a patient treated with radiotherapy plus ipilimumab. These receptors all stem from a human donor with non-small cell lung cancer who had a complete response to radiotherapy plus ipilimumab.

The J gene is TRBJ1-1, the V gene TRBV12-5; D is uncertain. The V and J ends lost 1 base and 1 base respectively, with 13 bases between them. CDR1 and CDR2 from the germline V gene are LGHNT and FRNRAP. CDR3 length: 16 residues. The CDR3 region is CASGLGPSTGNTEAFF. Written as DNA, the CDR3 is TGTGCTAGTGGTTTGGGGCCCTCGACTGGGAACACTGAAGCTTTCTTT.

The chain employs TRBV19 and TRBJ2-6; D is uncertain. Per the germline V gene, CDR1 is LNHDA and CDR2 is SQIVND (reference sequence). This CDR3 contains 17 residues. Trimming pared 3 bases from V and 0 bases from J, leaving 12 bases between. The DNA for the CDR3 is TGTGCCAGTAGTATCTCTGGACGACCCTCTGGGGCCAACGTCCTGACTTTC. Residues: CASSISGRPSGANVLTF.

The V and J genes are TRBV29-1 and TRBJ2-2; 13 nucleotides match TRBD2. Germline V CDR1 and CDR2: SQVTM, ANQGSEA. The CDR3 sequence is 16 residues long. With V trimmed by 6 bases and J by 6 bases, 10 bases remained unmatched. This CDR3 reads CSVLGLAGVYPGELFF. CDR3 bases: TGCAGCGTCCTTGGACTAGCGGGAGTATATCCCGGGGAGCTGTTTTTT.